This T cell receptor (beta chain) is from a study of T cells in Graves' hyperthyroidism and ophthalmopathy. The wider study: Peripheral blood collection took place at initial diagnosis, before any treatment.

General study points: Expanded thyroid clonotypes (above 0.001) were mostly also found in blood.

This CDR3 is 16 amino acids long. V was clipped by 0 bases and J by 4 bases, with 13 bases between them. Per germline, CDR1 LGHDT and CDR2 YNNKEL (reference sequence). From less than 13 ml of fresh peripheral blood, PBMCs were isolated. TCR beta CDR3 sequences were amplified from RNA transcripts. In the first-round RT-PCR of the TCR CDR3, the HTBI primer set was used. In TCRdb, the multiplex PCR reads were re-called with MiXCR into one record per CDR3 protein. This repertoire shows 400,000 to 500,000 distinct CDR3 sequences, roughly an eighth found once; its top ten account for 17%. This clonotype was counted a few times. Antigen specificity is unknown.

The sequence derives from a young woman with Graves' hyperthyroidism. Sequencing input: blood. This chain uses TRBV3-1 with TRBJ1-5, with D possibly matching TRBD1 (5 bases). This chain's CDR3 is CASSQDARAGNQPQHF. The CDR3 coding sequence is TGTGCCAGCAGCCAAGATGCTCGGGCAGGGAATCAGCCCCAGCATTTT.